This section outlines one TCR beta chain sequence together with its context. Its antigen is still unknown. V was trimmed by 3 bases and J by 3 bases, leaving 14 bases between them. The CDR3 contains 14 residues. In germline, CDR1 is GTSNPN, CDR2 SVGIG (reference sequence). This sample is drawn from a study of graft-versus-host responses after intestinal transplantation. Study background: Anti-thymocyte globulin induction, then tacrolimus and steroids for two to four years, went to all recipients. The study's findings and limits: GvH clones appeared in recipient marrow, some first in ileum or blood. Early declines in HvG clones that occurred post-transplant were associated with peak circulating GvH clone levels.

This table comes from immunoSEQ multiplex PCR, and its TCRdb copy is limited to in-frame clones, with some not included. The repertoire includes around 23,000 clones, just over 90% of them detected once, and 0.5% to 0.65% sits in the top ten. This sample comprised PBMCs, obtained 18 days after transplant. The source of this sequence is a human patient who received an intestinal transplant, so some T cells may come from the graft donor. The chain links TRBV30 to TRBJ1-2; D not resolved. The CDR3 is CAWSRALVYYGYTF. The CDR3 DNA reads TGTGCCTGGAGCCGGGCACTCGTCTACTATGGCTACACCTTC.